The 9 T cell receptor beta chains reported below all come from one sample, sequenced in a study of CD8 T cells in ankylosing spondylitis. General study points: One TCR beta motif, made up of roughly 8 highly homologous variants, appeared characteristic of ankylosing spondylitis blood.

Their recognized antigens are unknown. TCRdb redid the calling of the 5' RACE reads with MiXCR, one entry per CDR3 protein. Among fewer than 550,000 distinct CDR3 sequences listed, approximately 5.3% were seen once. The sequenced material came from blood, either unsorted or a sorted T cell fraction (not recorded which). The receptors come from a male donor with ankylosing spondylitis.

The sample holds many counts of this clonotype. This chain uses TRBV29-1 with TRBJ2-1; TRBD2 matches 8 bases. This CDR3 contains 15 residues. In germline, CDR1 is SQVTM, CDR2 ANQGSEA. With V trimmed by 7 bases and J by 0 bases, 8 bases remained unmatched. In nucleotides, the CDR3 is TGCAGCGGGGTCGGGAGCGGGAGCTCCTACAATGAGCAGTTCTTC. This gives the protein CSGVGSGSSYNEQFF.

This clonotype was observed at least ten times. The CDR3 region has the DNA TGCAGTGCTAGAAAGATTTATAGCAATCAGCCCCAGCATTTT. Translating gives CSARKIYSNQPQHF. V is TRBV20-1 and J is TRBJ1-5; D gene unclear. The germline V gene encodes CDR1 DFQATT and CDR2 SNEGSKA (reference sequence). This CDR3 is built from 14 residues. V lost 2 bases and J 0 bases, leaving 8 bases between the germline ends.

A note on this clonotype: A clone one base away is much larger, so this may be a read error. J is TRBJ2-1 and V is TRBV29-1, with 9 bases fitting TRBD2. There are 14 residues in the CDR3. Germline V gene lookup returns CDR1 SQVTM and CDR2 ANQGSEA. The J segment lost 8 bases and the V segment lost 4 bases, leaving 9 bases of the junction unmatched. DNA for the CDR3: TGCAGCGTTGGGGGCGGGGGGGTCAGCGATGAGCAGTTCTTC. Its translation is CSVGGGGVSDEQFF.

This clonotype appeared many times. This chain connects TRBV20-1 to TRBJ2-5, with 8 bases lining up with TRBD2. The CDR3 covers 16 residues. The germline V gene has CDR1 DFQATT and CDR2 SNEGSKA (reference sequence). The ends lost 0 bases at V and 0 bases at J; junction bases unmatched: 6. CDR3 in amino acids: CSARDSSGGYQETQYF. As DNA, the CDR3 is TGCAGTGCTAGAGATTCCAGCGGGGGCTACCAAGAGACCCAGTACTTC.

This clonotype was found many times. The chain carries TRBV12-3 or TRBV12-4 and TRBJ2-7, with a weak D call TRBD1 (6 bases). The CDR3 is made up of 15 amino acids. V shed 3 bases and J shed 1 base, with 13 bases lying between them. This chain's CDR3 is CASSLRGITSYEQYF. The CDR3 DNA sequence: TGTGCCAGCAGTTTGAGGGGGATCACTTCCTACGAGCAGTACTTC.

This clonotype was recorded at least ten times. The chain employs TRBV9 and TRBJ1-6; D remains ambiguous. This CDR3 comprises 15 residues. The germline gives CDR1 SGDLS, CDR2 YYNGEE. V dropped 4 bases and J dropped 5 bases, with 13 bases sitting between them. This CDR3 reads CASSHRGGNNSPLHF. The CDR3 nucleotides are TGTGCCAGCAGCCACCGAGGTGGGAATAATTCACCCCTCCACTTT.

This clonotype was detected many times. The gene calls are TRBV6-4 and TRBJ2-7, with D perhaps being TRBD1 or TRBD2 (5 bases each). V was clipped by 8 bases and J by 5 bases, with 22 bases between them. The CDR3 sequence is 15 residues long. Germline V gene sequence: CDR1 MRHNA, CDR2 SNTAGT. CDR3 DNA: TGTGCCAGCGCTGCCCGGGACCGGCATTATAACGAGCAGTACTTC. Its translation is CASAARDRHYNEQYF.

The chain carries TRBV20-1 and TRBJ2-5; D is unresolved. V dropped 1 base and J dropped 4 bases, with 10 bases sitting between them. The CDR3 spans 13 residues. The germline V gene has CDR1 DFQATT and CDR2 SNEGSKA (reference sequence). The CDR3 loop is CSARVGPAETQYF. CDR3 nucleotides: TGCAGTGCTAGAGTTGGCCCAGCAGAGACCCAGTACTTC.

Only a few counts were recorded for this clonotype. This chain connects TRBV7-2 to TRBJ1-2; D perhaps matches TRBD1 (5 bases). The germline CDR1 and CDR2 sequences are SGHTA and FQGNSA. The germline V and J ends were trimmed by 7 bases and 4 bases, with 19 bases remaining between them. This CDR3 contains 15 residues. In DNA form, the CDR3 reads TGTGCCAGCAACCCTGCCTGGGGCCTTAGCTATGGCTACACCTTC. Its protein product is CASNPAWGLSYGYTF.